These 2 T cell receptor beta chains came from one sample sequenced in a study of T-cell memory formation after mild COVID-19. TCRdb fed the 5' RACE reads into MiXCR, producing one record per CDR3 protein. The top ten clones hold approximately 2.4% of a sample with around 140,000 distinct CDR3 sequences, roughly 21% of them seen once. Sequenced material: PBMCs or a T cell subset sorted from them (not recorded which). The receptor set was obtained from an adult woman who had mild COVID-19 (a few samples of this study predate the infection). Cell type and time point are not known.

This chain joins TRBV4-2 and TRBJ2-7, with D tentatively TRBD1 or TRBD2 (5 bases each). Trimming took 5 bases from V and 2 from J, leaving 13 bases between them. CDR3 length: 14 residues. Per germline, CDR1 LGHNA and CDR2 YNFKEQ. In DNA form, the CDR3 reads TGTGCCAGCAGCAAAAGGGACGGAACCTACGAGCAGTACTTC. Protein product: CASSKRDGTYEQYF.

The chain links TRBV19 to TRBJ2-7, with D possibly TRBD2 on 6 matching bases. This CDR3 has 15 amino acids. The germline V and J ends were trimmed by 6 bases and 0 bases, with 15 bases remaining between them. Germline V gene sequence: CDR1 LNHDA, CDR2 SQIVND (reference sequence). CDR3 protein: CASRAGPPDSYEQYF. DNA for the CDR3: TGTGCCAGTAGGGCGGGACCCCCGGACTCCTACGAGCAGTACTTC.